This TCR beta chain was captured by sequencing in a study of T-cell memory formation after mild COVID-19. Germline values: CDR1 SGHRS, CDR2 YFSETQ. The CDR3 has 15 residues. Unmatched junction bases numbered 10, after V lost 5 bases and J lost 4 bases. In TCRdb, the 5' RACE reads were re-called with MiXCR into one record per CDR3 protein. The sample has hundreds of thousands of distinct CDR3 sequences, around 15% seen once. This receptor was identified in a young man who had mild COVID-19 (a few samples of this study predate the infection). Cell type and time point are not known. This sequence joins TRBV5-1 and TRBJ2-5; 8 bases align to TRBD1. The specimen sequenced was PBMCs or a T cell subset sorted from them (not recorded which). CDR3 bases: TGCGCCAGCAGGGAAGGAACAGGGGGGAGAGAGACCCAGTACTTC. It translates to CASREGTGGRETQYF.